The source of this T cell receptor (beta chain) is a study of T cell responses to AZD1222 COVID-19 vaccine. Study-level results: Within unmutated variant regions lay the reported targets of nearly half of spike-specific TCRs. Vaccine-associated CD4 TCRs ranged over spike, dominating at 160-218 and 743-854.

The method was immunoSEQ multiplex PCR; TCRdb's version includes in-frame clones alone and lacks a portion of them. The table includes some 180,000 clones, around 90% detected once. The length of the CDR3 is 13 residues. Germline loops: CDR1 MDHEN, CDR2 SYDVKM. The junction had 3 bases not matched to a gene; V was cut back by 5 bases and J by 8 bases. As concerns this clone: What it binds is unknown.

Second doses were pooled across both intervals (about 4 or about 12 weeks). The V and J genes are TRBV28 and TRBJ1-6; 7 positions agree with TRBD1. The sample was peripheral blood, taken 28 days after the second AZD1222 dose. This receptor was identified in an adult who received the AZD1222 COVID-19 vaccine. As DNA, the CDR3 is TGTGCCAGCAGTCTCGACAGGGATTCACCCCTCCACTTT. Encoded protein: CASSLDRDSPLHF.